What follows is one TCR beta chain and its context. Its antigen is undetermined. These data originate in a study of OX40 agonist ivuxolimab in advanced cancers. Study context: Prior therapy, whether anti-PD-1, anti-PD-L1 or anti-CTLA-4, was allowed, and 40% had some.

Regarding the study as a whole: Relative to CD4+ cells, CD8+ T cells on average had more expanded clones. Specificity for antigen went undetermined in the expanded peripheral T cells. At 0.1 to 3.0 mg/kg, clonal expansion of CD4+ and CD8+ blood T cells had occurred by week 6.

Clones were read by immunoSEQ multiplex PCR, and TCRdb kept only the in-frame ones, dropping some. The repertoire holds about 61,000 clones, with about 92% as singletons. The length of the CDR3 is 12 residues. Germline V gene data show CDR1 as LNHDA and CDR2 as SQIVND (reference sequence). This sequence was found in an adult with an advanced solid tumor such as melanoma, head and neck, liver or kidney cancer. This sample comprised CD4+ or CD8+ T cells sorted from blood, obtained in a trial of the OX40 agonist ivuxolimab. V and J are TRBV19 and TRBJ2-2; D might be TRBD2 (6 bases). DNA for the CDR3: TGTGCGGGGAGGACGTACACCGGGGAGCTGTTTTTT. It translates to CAGRTYTGELFF.